This TCR beta chain was captured in a study of T cells in localized non-small cell lung cancer. General study points: Uninvolved adjacent lung showed peak T cell clonality, exceeding tumor. Analysis by sequencing included only one tumor region, so heterogeneity remains possible. Elevated circulating T cell density in blood was associated with longer overall survival. Adjacent lung had a median approximately 57 of the 100 largest tumor clones.

Libraries were prepared by immunoSEQ multiplex PCR; TCRdb keeps only in-frame clonotypes and omits some of them. The sample holds 30,000 to 40,000 clones; more than 80% are singletons and the top ten take more than 5.5%. Concerning this clone: Antigen: not known.

CDR3 length: 13 residues. Looked up from germline, CDR1 is SEHNR and CDR2 is FQNEAQ (reference sequence). The V segment lost 4 bases and the J segment 5 bases; nucleotides outside the gene matches: 3. This receptor was obtained from a male donor at least 60 years old with stage II lung adenocarcinoma. The starting material was peripheral blood mononuclear cells, obtained before any cancer treatment. The chain recombines TRBV7-9 with TRBJ2-5, with 8 bases fitting TRBD1. The CDR3 loop is CASSSRGPETQYF. CDR3 DNA: TGTGCCAGCAGCTCCAGGGGGCCGGAGACCCAGTACTTC.